Sequencing of this TCR beta chain was carried out in a study of shared clonotypes between healthy human individuals. Whole-study context: Per donor, three plates held CD4 naive cells, three held CD4 memory, two held CD8 naive and one held CD8 memory. Study results and limitations: Limited genetic and exposure-history diversity came from having few donors.

Terminally differentiated effector memory CD45RA+ cells were excluded by CCR7 positive selection of CD45RO-negative cells. Of note for this clone: The antigen is undetermined.

Data came from immunoSEQ multiplex PCR; TCRdb stores just in-frame clones and leaves some out. Here the sample spans about 820,000 clones, approximately 92% being singletons. The source is a man aged 25 to 40 in good health. The source material was naive CD8+ T cells sorted from blood.

The CDR3 nucleotides read TGTGCCAGTAGTATGGTGAGGTGGGTTGGGGCCAACGTCCTGACTTTC. The encoded protein is CASSMVRWVGANVLTF. This rearrangement joins TRBV19 to TRBJ2-6, with D hard to call. Looked up from germline, CDR1 is LNHDA and CDR2 is SQIVND (reference sequence). This CDR3 region has 16 residues. The V end was cut by 3 bases, the J end by 3 bases, with 12 bases between.